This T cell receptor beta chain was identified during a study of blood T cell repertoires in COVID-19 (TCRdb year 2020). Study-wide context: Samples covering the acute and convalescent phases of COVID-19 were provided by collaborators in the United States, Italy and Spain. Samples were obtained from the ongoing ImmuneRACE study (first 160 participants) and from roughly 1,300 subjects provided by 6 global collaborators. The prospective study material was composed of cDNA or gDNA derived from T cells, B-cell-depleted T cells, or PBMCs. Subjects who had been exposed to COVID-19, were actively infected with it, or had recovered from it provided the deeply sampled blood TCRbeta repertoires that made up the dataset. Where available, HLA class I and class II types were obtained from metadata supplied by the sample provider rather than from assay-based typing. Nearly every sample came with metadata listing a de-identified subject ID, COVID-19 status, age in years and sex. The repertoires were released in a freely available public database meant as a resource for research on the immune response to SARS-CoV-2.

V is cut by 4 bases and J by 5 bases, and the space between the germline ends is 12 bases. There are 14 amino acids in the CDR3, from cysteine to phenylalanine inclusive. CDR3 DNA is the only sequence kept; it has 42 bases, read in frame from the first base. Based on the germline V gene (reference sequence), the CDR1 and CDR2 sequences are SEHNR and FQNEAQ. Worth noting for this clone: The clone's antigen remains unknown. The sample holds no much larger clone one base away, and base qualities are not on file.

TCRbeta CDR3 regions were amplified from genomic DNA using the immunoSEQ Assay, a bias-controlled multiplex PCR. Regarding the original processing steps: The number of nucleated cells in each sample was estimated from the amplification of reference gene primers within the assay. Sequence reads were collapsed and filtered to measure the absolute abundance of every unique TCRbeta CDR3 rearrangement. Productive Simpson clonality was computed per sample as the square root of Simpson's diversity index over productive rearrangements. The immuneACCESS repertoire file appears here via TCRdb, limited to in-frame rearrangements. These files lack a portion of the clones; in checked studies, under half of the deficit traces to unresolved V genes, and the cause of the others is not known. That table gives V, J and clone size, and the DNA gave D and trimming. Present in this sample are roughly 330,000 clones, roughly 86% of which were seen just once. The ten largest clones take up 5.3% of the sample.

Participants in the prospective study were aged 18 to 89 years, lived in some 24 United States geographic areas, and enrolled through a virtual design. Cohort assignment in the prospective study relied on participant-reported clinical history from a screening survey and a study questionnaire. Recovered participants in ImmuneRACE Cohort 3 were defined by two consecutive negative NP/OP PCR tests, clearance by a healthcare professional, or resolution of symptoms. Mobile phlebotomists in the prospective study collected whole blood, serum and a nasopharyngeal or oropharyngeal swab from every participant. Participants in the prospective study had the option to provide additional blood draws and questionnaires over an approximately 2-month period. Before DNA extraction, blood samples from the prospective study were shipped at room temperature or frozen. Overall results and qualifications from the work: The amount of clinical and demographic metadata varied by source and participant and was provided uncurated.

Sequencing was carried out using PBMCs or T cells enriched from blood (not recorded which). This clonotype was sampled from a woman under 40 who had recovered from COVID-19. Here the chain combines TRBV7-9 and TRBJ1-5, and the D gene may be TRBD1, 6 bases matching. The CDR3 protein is CASSWGPADQPQHF. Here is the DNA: TGTGCCAGCAGCTGGGGGCCCGCCGATCAGCCCCAGCATTTT.